This T cell receptor (beta chain) emerged from a study of blood T cell repertoires in COVID-19. The overall study: Samples of COVID-19 (acute and convalescent) were obtained from the United States, Italy and Spain. PBMCs, B-cell-depleted T cells, or T cells were the source of the cDNA or gDNA that made up the material.

In the study's own analysis: How many nucleated cells were present was estimated from reference gene primer amplification. Clones were read by immunoSEQ multiplex PCR, and TCRdb kept only the in-frame ones, dropping some. For V, J and clone size, that table is used; D and trimming come from the DNA. The profile shows over 80,000 clones, 80% of them singletons. Germline V CDR1 and CDR2: SGDLS, YYNGEE. V was shortened by 4 bases and J by 2 bases, with 11 bases between the two germline ends. The CDR3 length is 14 residues. The sequence came from a woman aged 70-85 years with acute or convalescent COVID-19. Sequencing was done on a sample of peripheral blood. This chain uses TRBV9 with TRBJ2-3; tentative D call: TRBD1 (5 bases). The CDR3 here is CASSRTTLTDTQYF. Written as DNA, the CDR3 is TGTGCCAGCAGCAGGACAACCCTCACAGATACGCAGTATTTT. The full variable domain, completed using reference TRBV9 and TRBJ2-3, is DSGVTQTPKHLITATGQRVTLRCSPRSGDLSVYWYQQSLDQGLQFLIQYYNGEERAKGNILERFSAQQFPDLHSELNLSSLELGDSALYFCASSRTTLTDTQYFGPGTRLTVL.